These T cell receptor beta chains were read from a single sample in a study of blood T cell repertoires in COVID-19. The data were produced by immunoSEQ multiplex PCR, yet TCRdb's version contains in-frame clones alone and is incomplete. Counted here are approximately 44,000 clones, about 90% occurring once; the ten biggest clones make up approximately 1.3%. The sample taken for sequencing was peripheral blood. The receptors here all came from a woman aged 35 to 49 with acute or convalescent COVID-19. CDR3s leave out the opening cysteine and the closing phenylalanine or tryptophan. Fields, in order: V gene, D gene, CDR3 protein. D genes are given only for firm matches.

TRBV28	.	AATTDIYGYT
TRBV5-4	.	ASSSGTGGFGELF
TRBV4-1	TRBD2	ASSQVRTSGTSGPSYEQY
TRBV30	TRBD2	AWGRGSGGSDTQY
TRBV6-1	.	ASSEQGNTIY
TRBV6-1	TRBD1	ASSVKNRGRNQPQH
TRBV3-1/TRBV3-2	.	ASSQEMTGSYEQY
TRBV6-2/TRBV6-3	.	ASSYDAGRPF
TRBV28	.	ASIPLAGSGYT
TRBV7-9	.	ASSLAETNGGYT
TRBV23-1	.	ASSRPWSSYNSPLH
TRBV2	TRBD1	ASSEGQGYNEQF
TRBV11-2	.	ASRDPGQIQETQY
TRBV7-6	.	ASSSIRGENEKLF
TRBV2	.	ASSGGGLGGEGNTIY
TRBV28	TRBD2	ASSFAGSGRSETQY
TRBV28	.	ASLNGAGSREWTDTQY
TRBV28	.	ASSLVQGGYGYT
TRBV6-4	.	ASRQAGETEAF
TRBV6-5	.	ASSNRDYEQY
TRBV11-2	.	ASSLSDAGVRY
TRBV21-1	.	ASSKDATGVGYT
TRBV19	.	ASSPVGQGPYEQY
TRBV19	.	ASSTTFGGNREKLF
TRBV6-5	.	ASSYSARLNTEAF
TRBV6-5	.	ASSYPAPNSSDGYT
TRBV27	.	ASSPGGAMNTEAF
TRBV7-6	TRBD1	ASSLGDSGTAYGYT
TRBV7-8	TRBD1	ASSLEQGAQAKNIQY
TRBV28	TRBD2	ASGKQGLEGYEQY
TRBV5-4	TRBD2	ASSGTASGYNEQF
TRBV19	.	ASSMLSSGAYTEAF
TRBV6-5	TRBD1	ASSLPGQGTEQF
TRBV6-5	.	ASSYFTGYEQY
TRBV29-1	.	SVEEGQGFL
TRBV15	TRBD1	ATSARTGPGQPQH
TRBV7-3	TRBD2	ASSLGLAGSGTQY
TRBV7-3	.	ASSSGRSSGRNNEQF
TRBV19	.	ASSIVRGEQF
TRBV4-1	TRBD2	ASSQGASGGPSSYNEQF
TRBV10-3	TRBD1	AITVGTGGSSYGYT
TRBV19	.	ASKGRGNGYT
TRBV5-1	TRBD2	ASSLAVGREEQY
TRBV5-1	TRBD1	ASSLAGQGAWGTEAF
TRBV19	TRBD1	ASSRDRGEAF